This TCR beta chain originates from a study of OX40 agonist ivuxolimab in advanced cancers. This clone was recorded once. Assay: immunoSEQ multiplex PCR; the TCRdb copy retains only in-frame clones and omits some. The table shows around 79,000 clones, with about 92% occurring only once. Germline assignment: CDR1 SGHVS and CDR2 FQNEAQ. The CDR3 length is 12 residues. V dropped 4 bases and J dropped 4 bases, with 7 bases sitting between them. The sample was CD4+ or CD8+ T cells sorted from blood, taken in a trial of the OX40 agonist ivuxolimab. V and J are TRBV7-8 and TRBJ1-2; D gene unclear. The origin of this receptor is an adult with an advanced solid tumor such as melanoma, head and neck, liver or kidney cancer. The CDR3 protein is CASSSPIYGYTF. Written as DNA, the CDR3 is TGTGCCAGCAGCTCCCCCATCTATGGCTACACCTTC.